This T cell receptor beta chain was captured in a study of T cell changes during pregnancy in multiple sclerosis. TCRdb's copy holds only in-frame clones and misses some; the assay was immunoSEQ multiplex PCR. The profile shows fewer than 95,000 clones, almost 95% of them singletons. CDR1 and CDR2 (germline): MDHEN, SYDVKM. The ends lost 4 bases at V and 5 bases at J; junction bases unmatched: 13. There are 17 residues in the CDR3. The V call is TRBV28, the J call TRBJ2-1, with 8 positions matching TRBD1. The sample here was peripheral blood, taken in the third trimester of pregnancy. This TCR was recovered from a female donor with multiple sclerosis, enrolled in a pregnancy study. In DNA form, the CDR3 reads TGTGCCAGCAGTTGGACAGGGAGAGGGTTTTTCGACAATGAGCAGTTCTTC. This encodes CASSWTGRGFFDNEQFF.